This entry features one TCR beta chain sequence. No antigen is known for it. These data come from a study of T cell responses to AZD1222 COVID-19 vaccine. Broader study findings: Unmutated variant regions are reportedly the target of nearly half of TCRs that are spike-specific. Repertoires were obtained only post-peak T cell response. The sample set comprised mostly white British donors with more females, and clonal diversity was possibly underestimated. An increase in Spike-specific TCR breadth and depth was observed after two AZD1222 doses.

Profiled with immunoSEQ multiplex PCR; TCRdb holds only in-frame clones, not every one. The data contain fewer than 150,000 clones, over 75% of them seen just once; the ten biggest clones take up around 7.7%. This CDR3 spans 13 amino acids. Germline CDR1 is SGHTA and CDR2 is FQGNSA. The V and J ends lost 5 bases and 5 bases, in that order; junction bases with no gene match: 6. The chain couples TRBV7-2 to TRBJ2-7; 7 bases agree with TRBD2. The sequence was collected from an adult in good health. The input for sequencing was peripheral blood, taken on day 0 of AZD1222 vaccination. The CDR3 reads CASSLPGLHEQYF. Here the CDR3 DNA reads TGTGCCAGCAGCCTCCCGGGACTACACGAGCAGTACTTC.